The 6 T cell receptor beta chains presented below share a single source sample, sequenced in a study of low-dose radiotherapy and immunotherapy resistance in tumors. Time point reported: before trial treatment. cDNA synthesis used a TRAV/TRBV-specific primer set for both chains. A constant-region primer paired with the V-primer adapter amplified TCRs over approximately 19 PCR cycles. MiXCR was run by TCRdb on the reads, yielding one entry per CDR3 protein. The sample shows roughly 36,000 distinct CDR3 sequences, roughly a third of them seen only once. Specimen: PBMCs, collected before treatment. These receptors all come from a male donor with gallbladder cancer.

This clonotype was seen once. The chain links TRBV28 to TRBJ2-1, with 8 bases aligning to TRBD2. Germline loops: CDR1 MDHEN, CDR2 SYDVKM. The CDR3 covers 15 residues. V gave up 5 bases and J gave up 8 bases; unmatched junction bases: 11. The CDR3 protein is CASSEPRGRRDEQFF. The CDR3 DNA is TGTGCCAGCAGTGAGCCTCGCGGGAGGCGGGATGAGCAGTTCTTC. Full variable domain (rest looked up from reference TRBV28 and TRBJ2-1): DVKVTQSSRYLVKRTGEKVFLECVQDMDHENMFWYRQDPGLGLRLIYFSYDVKMKEKGDIPEGYSVSREKKERFSLILESASTNQTSMYLCASSEPRGRRDEQFFGPGTRLTVL.

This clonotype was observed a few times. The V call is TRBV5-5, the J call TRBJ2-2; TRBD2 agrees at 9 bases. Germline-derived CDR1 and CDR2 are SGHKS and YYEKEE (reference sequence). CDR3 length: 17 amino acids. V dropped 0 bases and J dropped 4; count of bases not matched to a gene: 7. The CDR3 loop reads CASSLVGSGSSTGELFF. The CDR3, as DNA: TGTGCCAGCAGCTTGGTTGGTAGCGGGAGTAGCACCGGGGAGCTGTTTTTT.

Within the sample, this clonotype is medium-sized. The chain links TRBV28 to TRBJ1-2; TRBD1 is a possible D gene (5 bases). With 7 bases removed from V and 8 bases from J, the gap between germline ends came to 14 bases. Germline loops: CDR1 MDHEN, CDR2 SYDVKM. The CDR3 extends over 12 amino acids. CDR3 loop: CASTDTNRGYTF. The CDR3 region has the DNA TGTGCCAGCACGGACACCAACCGGGGCTACACCTTC.

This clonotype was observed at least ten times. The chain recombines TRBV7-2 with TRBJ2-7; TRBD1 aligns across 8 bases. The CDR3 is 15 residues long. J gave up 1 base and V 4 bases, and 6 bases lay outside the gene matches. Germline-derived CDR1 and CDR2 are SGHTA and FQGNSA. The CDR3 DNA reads TGTGCCAGCAGCTCCGAACAGGGGGTATCCTACGAGCAGTACTTC. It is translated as CASSSEQGVSYEQYF.

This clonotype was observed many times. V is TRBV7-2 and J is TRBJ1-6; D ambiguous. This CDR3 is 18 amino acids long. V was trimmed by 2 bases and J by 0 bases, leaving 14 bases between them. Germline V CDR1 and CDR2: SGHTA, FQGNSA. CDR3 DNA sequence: TGTGCCAGCAGCTTAAAGATTAGGCCAGACTCCTATAATTCACCCCTCCACTTT. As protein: CASSLKIRPDSYNSPLHF.

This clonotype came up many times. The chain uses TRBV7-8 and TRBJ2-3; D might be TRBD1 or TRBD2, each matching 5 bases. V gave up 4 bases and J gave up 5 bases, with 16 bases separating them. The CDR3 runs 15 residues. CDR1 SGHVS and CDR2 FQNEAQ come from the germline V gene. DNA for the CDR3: TGTGCCAGCAGCTCATCCGGGGCCGCCCTAGATACGCAGTATTTT. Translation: CASSSSGAALDTQYF.